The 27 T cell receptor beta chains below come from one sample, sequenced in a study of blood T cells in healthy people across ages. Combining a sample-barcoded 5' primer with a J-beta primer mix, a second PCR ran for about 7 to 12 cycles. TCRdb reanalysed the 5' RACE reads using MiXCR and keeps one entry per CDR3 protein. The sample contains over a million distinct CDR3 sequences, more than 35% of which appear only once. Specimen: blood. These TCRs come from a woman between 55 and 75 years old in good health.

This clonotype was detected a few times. The CDR3 nucleotides read TGTGCTAGTGGTCCACGTAGGGGGGCAGATACGCAGTATTTT. Residues: CASGPRRGADTQYF. The rearrangement joins TRBV12-5 to TRBJ2-3; possibly TRBD1 or TRBD2 for D (6 bases each). Germline values: CDR1 LGHNT, CDR2 FRNRAP. The CDR3 is made up of 14 amino acids. Trimming removed 5 bases from V and 4 bases from J, with 13 bases in between.

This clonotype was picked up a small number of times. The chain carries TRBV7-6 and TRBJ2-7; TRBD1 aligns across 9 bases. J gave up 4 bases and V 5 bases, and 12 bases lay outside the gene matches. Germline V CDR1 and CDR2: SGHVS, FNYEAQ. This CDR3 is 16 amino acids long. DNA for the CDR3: TGTGCCAGCAGCCCTCAGGCAGGACAGGGGAGGTACGAGCAGTACTTC. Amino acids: CASSPQAGQGRYEQYF.

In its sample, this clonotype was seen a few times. The CDR3 loop is CASTTQRYEQYF. As DNA, the CDR3 is TGTGCCAGCACCACCCAGAGGTACGAGCAGTACTTC. This rearrangement joins TRBV6-2 or TRBV6-3 to TRBJ2-7, with no clear D. Germline assignment: CDR1 MNHEY and CDR2 SVGEGT. V was clipped by 7 bases and J by 4 bases, with 11 bases between them. The CDR3 runs to 12 residues.

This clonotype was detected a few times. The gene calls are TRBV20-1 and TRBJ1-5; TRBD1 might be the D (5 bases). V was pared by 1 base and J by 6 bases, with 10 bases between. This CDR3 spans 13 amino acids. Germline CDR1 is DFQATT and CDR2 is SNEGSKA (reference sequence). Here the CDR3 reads CSARVGGVQPQHF. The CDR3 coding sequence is TGCAGTGCTAGAGTCGGAGGGGTTCAGCCCCAGCATTTT.

CDR3 sequence reads: CASSSTPPSGSMDEQFF. The CDR3 nucleotides read TGTGCCAGCAGCTCCACCCCTCCTAGCGGGAGTATGGATGAGCAGTTCTTC. This chain joins TRBV7-3 and TRBJ2-1; TRBD2 aligns across 10 bases. J lost 8 bases, V lost 4 bases, and 14 bases had no gene match. The CDR3 extends over 17 amino acids. Germline V lookup: CDR1 SGHTA, CDR2 FQGTGA.

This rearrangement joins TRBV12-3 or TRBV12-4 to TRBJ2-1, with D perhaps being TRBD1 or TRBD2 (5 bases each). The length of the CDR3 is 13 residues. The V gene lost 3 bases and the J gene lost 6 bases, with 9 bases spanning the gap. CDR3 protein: CASSFGDLNEQFF. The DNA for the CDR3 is TGTGCCAGCAGTTTTGGGGACCTCAATGAGCAGTTCTTC.

CDR3 in amino acids: CSALAENTDTQYF. The CDR3 DNA reads as TGCAGTGCATTAGCGGAAAACACAGATACGCAGTATTTT. The chain employs TRBV20-1 and TRBJ2-3; weak D call: TRBD2 (6 bases). Looked up from germline, CDR1 is DFQATT and CDR2 is SNEGSKA (reference sequence). CDR3 length equals 13 residues. Trimming shortened V by 6 bases and J by 2 bases, and 12 bases separated the two germline ends.

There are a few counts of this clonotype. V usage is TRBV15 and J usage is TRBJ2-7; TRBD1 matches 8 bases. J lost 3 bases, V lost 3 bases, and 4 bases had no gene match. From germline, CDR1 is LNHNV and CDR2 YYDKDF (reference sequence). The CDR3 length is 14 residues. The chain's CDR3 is CATSRPGQGYEQYF. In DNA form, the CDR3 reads TGTGCCACCAGCAGGCCAGGACAGGGCTACGAGCAGTACTTC.

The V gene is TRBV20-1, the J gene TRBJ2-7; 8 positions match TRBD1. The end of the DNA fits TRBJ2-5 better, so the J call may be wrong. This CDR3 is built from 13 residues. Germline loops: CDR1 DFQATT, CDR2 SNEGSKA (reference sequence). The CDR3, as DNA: TGCAGTGCTCGATGGACAGGGAAAGAGACCCAGTACTTC. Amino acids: CSARWTGKETQYF.

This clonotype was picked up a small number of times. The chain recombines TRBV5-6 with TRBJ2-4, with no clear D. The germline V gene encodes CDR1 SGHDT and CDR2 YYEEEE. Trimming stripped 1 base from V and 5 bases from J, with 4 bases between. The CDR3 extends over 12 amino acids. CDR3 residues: CASSLTQNIQYF. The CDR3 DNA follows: TGTGCCAGCAGCTTGACTCAAAACATTCAGTACTTC.

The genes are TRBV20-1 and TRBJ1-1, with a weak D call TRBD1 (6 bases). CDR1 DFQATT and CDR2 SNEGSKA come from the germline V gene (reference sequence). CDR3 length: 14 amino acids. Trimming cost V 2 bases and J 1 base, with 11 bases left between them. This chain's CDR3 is CSARTDSQNTEAFF. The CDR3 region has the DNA TGCAGTGCTAGAACGGACAGCCAGAACACTGAAGCTTTCTTT.

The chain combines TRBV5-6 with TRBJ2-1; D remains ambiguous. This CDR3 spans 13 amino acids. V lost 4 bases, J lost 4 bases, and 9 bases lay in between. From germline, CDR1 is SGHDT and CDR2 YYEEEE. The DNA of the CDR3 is TGTGCCAGCAGCGACGCATCGTACAATGAGCAGTTCTTC. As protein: CASSDASYNEQFF.

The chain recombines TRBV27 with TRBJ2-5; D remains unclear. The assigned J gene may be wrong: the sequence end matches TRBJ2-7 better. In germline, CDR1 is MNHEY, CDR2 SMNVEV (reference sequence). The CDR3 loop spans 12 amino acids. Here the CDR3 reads CASSVSGHEQYF. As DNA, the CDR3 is TGTGCCAGCAGTGTTTCCGGGCACGAGCAGTACTTC.

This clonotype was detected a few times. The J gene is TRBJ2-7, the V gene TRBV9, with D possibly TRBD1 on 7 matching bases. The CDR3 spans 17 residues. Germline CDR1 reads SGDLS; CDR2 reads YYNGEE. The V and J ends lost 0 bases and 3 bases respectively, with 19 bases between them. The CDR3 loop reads CASSVGDQGGENYEQYF. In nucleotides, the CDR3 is TGTGCCAGCAGCGTAGGAGATCAGGGGGGAGAAAACTACGAGCAGTACTTC.

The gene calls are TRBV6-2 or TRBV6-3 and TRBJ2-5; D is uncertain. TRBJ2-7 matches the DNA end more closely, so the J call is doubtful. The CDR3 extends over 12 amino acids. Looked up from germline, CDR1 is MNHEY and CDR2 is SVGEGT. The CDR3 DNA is TGTGCCAGCAGTTACTCGAAAATCGAGCAGTACTTC. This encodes CASSYSKIEQYF.

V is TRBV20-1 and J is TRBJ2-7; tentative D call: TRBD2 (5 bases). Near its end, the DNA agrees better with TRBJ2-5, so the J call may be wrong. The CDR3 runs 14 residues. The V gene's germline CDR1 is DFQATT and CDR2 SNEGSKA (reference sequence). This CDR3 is CSARDLLGGETQYF. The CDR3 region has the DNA TGCAGTGCTAGAGATCTACTAGGAGGTGAGACCCAGTACTTC.

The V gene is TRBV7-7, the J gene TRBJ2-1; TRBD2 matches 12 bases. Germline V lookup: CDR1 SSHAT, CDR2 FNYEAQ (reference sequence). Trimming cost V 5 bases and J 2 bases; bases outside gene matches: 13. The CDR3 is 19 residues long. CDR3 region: CASSPRLAGGPFAYNEQFF. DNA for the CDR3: TGTGCCAGCAGCCCCCGGCTAGCGGGAGGGCCCTTTGCCTACAATGAGCAGTTCTTC.

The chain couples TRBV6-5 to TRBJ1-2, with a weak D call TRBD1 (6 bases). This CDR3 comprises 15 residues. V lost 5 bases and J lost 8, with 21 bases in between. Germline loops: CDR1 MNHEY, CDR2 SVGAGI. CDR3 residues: CASSVNGGQGNGYTF. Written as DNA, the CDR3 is TGTGCCAGCAGTGTAAACGGGGGGCAGGGGAACGGCTACACCTTC.

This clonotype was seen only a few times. The CDR3 coding sequence is TGTGCCAGCAGCTTGGGAGATTACACTGAAGCTTTCTTT. Its translation is CASSLGDYTEAFF. The chain has TRBV5-5 and TRBJ1-1; D is unresolved. Trimming shortened V by 0 bases and J by 3 bases, and 6 bases separated the two germline ends. Germline loops: CDR1 SGHKS, CDR2 YYEKEE (reference sequence). CDR3 length: 13 residues.

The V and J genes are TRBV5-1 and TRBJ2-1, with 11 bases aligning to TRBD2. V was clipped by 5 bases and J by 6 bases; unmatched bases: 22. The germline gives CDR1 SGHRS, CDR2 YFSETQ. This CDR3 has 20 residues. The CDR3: CASRPRVPLAGGPQSNEQFF. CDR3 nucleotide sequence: TGCGCCAGCAGACCACGTGTCCCGCTAGCGGGAGGCCCCCAGAGCAATGAGCAGTTCTTC.

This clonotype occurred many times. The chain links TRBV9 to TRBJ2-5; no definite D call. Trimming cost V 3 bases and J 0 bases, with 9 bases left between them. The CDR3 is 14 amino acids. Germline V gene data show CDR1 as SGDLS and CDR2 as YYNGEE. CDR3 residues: CASSEGMYQETQYF. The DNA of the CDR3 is TGTGCCAGCAGCGAAGGGATGTACCAAGAGACCCAGTACTTC. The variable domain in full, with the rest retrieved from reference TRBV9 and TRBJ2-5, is DSGVTQTPKHLITATGQRVTLRCSPRSGDLSVYWYQQSLDQGLQFLIQYYNGEERAKGNILERFSAQQFPDLHSELNLSSLELGDSALYFCASSEGMYQETQYFGPGTRLLVL.

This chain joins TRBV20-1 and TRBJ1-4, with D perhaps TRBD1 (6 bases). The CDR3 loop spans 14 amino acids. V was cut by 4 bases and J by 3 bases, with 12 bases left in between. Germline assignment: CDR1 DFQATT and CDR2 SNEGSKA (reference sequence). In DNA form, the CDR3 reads TGCAGTGCTACCCCAGGGGCTTCTAATGAAAAACTGTTTTTT. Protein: CSATPGASNEKLFF.

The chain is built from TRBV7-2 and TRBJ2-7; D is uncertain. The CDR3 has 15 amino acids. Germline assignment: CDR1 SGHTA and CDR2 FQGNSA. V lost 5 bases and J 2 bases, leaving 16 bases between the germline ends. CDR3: CASSPYGPGTYEQYF. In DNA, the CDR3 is TGTGCCAGCAGCCCCTATGGGCCGGGCACCTACGAGCAGTACTTC.

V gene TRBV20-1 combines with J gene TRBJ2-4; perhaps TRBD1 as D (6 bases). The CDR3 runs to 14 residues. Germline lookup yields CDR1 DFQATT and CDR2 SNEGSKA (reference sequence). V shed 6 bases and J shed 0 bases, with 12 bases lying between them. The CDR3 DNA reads TGCAGTGCCCCCGGCAGGGGAGCCAAAAACATTCAGTACTTC. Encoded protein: CSAPGRGAKNIQYF.

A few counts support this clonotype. The DNA of the CDR3 is TGTGCCAGCAATGGCGAGGAAGGCGAGCAGTACTTC. It codes for CASNGEEGEQYF. This rearrangement joins TRBV9 to TRBJ2-7; no definite D call. The V end lost 6 bases, the J end lost 6 bases, and 13 bases lay between the germline ends. CDR3 size: 12 residues. The germline CDR1 and CDR2 sequences are SGDLS and YYNGEE.

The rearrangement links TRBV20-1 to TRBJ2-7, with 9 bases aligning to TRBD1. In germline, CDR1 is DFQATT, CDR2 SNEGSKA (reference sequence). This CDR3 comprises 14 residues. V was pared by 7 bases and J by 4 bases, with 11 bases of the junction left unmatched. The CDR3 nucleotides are TGCAGTGGGGGGGACAGGGCTTCGGGGTACGAGCAGTACTTC. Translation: CSGGDRASGYEQYF.

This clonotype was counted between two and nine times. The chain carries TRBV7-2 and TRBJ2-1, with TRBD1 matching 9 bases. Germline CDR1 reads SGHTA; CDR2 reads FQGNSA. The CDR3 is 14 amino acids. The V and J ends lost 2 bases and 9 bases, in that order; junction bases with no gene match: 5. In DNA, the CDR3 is TGTGCCAGCAGCTTAAACAGGGGGCAGGGTGAGCAGTTCTTC. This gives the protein CASSLNRGQGEQFF.